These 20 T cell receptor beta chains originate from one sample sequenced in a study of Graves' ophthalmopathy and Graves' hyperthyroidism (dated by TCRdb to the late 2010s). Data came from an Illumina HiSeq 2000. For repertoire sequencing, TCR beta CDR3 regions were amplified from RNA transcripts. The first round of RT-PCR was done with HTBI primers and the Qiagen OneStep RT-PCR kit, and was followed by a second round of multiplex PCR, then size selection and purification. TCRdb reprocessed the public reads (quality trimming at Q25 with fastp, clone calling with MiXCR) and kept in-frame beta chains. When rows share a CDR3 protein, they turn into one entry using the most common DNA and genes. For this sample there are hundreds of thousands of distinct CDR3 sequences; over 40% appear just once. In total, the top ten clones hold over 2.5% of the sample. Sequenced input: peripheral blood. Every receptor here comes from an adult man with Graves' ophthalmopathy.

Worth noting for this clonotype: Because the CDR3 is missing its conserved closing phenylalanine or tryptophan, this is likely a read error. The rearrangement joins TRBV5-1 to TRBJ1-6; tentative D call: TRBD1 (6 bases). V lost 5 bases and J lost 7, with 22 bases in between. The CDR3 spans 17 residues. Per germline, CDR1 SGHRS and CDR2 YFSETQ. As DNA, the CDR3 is TGCGCCAGCAGTTACTCCCCCAGGGGTCGGGGAAATTCACCCCTCCACCTT. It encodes CASSYSPRGRGNSPLHL.

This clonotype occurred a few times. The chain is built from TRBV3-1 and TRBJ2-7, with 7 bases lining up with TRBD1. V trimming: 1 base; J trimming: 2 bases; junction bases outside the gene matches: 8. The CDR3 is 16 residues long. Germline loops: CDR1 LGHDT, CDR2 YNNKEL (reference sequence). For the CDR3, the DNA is TGTGCCAGCAGCCAAGCCCCGGGACAGCTAACCTACGAGCAGTACTTC. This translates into CASSQAPGQLTYEQYF.

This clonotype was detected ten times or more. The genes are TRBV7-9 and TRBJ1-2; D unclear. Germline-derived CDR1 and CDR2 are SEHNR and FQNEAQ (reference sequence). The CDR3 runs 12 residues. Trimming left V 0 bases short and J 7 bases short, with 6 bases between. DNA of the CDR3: TGTGCCAGCAGCTTAGCCAGGAGTGGCTACACCTTC. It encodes CASSLARSGYTF.

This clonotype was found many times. CDR3 loop: CASSDPTSGGPYEQYF. The CDR3 DNA reads as TGTGCCAGCAGTGACCCCACGAGCGGGGGACCCTACGAGCAGTACTTC. This chain links TRBV6-4 with TRBJ2-7; the match to TRBD2 covers 8 bases. J gave up 2 bases and V 2 bases, and 8 bases lay outside the gene matches. The CDR3 length is 16 residues. In germline, CDR1 is MRHNA, CDR2 SNTAGT.

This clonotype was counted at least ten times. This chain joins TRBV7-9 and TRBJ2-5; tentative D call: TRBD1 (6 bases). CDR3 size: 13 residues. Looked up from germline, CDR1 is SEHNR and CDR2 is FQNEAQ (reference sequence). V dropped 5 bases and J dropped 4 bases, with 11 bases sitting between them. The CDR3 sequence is CASSKTGRETQYF. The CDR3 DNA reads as TGTGCCAGCAGCAAAACAGGGAGAGAGACCCAGTACTTC. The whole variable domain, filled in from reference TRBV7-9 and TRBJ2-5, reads DTGVSQNPRHKITKRGQNVTFRCDPISEHNRLYWYRQTLGQGPEFLTYFQNEAQLEKSRLLSDRFSAERPKGSFSTLEIQRTEQGDSAMYLCASSKTGRETQYFGPGTRLLVL.

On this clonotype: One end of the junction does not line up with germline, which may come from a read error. CDR3 sequence: CASSDLNTKAFF. Written as DNA, the CDR3 is TGTGCCAGCAGTGACCTGAACACTAAAGCTTTCTTT. The chain couples TRBV2 to TRBJ1-1; D call uncertain. Germline CDR1 reads SNHLY; CDR2 reads FYNNEI. This CDR3 has 12 amino acids.

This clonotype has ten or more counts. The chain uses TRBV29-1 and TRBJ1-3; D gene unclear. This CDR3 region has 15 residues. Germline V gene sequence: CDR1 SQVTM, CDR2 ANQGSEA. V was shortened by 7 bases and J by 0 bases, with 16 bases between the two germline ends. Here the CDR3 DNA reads TGCAGCGCCACCGGGGAGAAGAGCTCTGGAAACACCATATATTTT. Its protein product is CSATGEKSSGNTIYF.

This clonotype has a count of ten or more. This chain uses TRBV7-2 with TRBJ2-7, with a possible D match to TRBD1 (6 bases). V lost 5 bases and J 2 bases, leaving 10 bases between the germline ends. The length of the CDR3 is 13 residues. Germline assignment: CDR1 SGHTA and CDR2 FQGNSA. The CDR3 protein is CASSHRDTYEQYF. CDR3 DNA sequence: TGTGCCAGCAGCCACAGGGATACCTACGAGCAGTACTTC.

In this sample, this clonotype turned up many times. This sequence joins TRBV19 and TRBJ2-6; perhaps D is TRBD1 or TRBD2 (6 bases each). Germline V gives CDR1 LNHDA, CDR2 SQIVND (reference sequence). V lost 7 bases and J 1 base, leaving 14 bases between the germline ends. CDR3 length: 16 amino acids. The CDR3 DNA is TGTGCCAGTACCTATGGAGGGGGATCTGGGGCCAACGTCCTGACTTTC. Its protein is CASTYGGGSGANVLTF.

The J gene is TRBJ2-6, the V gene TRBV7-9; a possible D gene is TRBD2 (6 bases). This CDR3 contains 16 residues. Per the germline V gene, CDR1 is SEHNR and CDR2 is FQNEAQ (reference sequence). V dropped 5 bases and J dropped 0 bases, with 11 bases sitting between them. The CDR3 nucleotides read TGTGCCAGCAGCCCCGCGGGGAACTCTGGGGCCAACGTCCTGACTTTC. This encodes CASSPAGNSGANVLTF.

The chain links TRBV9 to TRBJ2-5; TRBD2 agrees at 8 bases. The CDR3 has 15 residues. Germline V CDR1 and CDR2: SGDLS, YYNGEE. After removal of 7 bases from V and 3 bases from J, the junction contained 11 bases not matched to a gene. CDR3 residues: CASERPGLGEETQYF. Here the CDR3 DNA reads TGTGCCAGCGAAAGACCGGGACTAGGAGAAGAGACCCAGTACTTC.

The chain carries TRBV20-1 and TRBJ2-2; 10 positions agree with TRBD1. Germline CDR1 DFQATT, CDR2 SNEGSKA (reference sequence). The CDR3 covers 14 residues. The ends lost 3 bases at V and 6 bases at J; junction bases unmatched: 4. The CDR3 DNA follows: TGCAGTGCTAGGGACAGGGGGTTTTCCGGGGAGCTGTTTTTT. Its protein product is CSARDRGFSGELFF.

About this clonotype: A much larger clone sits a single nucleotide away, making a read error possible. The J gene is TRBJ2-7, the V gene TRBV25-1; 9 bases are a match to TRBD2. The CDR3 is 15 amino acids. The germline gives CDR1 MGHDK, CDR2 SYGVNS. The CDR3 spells CASSPYGGGAYEQNF. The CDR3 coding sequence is TGTGCCAGCAGCCCGTATGGCGGGGGGGCCTACGAGCAGAACTTC.

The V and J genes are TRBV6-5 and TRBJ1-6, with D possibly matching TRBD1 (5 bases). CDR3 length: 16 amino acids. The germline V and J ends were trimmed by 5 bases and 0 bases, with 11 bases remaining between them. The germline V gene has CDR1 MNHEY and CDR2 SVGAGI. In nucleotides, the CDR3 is TGTGCCAGCAGTGGGACGGAGAGCTCCTATAATTCACCCCTCCACTTT. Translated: CASSGTESSYNSPLHF.

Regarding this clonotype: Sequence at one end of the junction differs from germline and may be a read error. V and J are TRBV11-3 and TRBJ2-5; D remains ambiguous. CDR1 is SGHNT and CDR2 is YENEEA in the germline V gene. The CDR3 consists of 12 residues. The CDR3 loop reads CASSLVRETQCF. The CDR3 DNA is TGTGCCAGCAGCTTAGTACGAGAGACCCAGTGCTTC.

The CDR3 DNA reads as TGTGCCAGCAGCCAAGTTGGCCGAGAAAACACCGGGGAGCTGTTTTTT. It encodes CASSQVGRENTGELFF. This chain connects TRBV7-3 to TRBJ2-2; D is ambiguous. CDR1 is SGHTA, CDR2 FQGTGA, per germline. This CDR3 is 16 amino acids long. V was shortened by 5 bases and J by 2 bases, with 15 bases between the two germline ends.

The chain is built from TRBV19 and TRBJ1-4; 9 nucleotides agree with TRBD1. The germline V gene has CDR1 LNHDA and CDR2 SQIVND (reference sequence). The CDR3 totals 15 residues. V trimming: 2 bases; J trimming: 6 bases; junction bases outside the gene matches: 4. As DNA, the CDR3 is TGTGCCAGTAGTATACCAGGGACAGGGTATGAAAAACTGTTTTTT. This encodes CASSIPGTGYEKLFF.

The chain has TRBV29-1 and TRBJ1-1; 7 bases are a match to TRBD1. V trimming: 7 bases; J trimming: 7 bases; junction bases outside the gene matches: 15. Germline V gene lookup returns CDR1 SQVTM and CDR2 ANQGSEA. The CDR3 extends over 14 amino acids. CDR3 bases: TGCAGCGCGCGTCAGGGAAAAGGGGGCAATGAAGCTTTCTTT. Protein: CSARQGKGGNEAFF.

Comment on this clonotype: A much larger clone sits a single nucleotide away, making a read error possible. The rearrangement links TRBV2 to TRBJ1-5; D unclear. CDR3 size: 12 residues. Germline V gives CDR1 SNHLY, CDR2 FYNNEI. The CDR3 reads CAGSRSSQPQHF. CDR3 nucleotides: TGTGCCGGCAGTAGGAGTTCACAGCCCCAGCATTTT.

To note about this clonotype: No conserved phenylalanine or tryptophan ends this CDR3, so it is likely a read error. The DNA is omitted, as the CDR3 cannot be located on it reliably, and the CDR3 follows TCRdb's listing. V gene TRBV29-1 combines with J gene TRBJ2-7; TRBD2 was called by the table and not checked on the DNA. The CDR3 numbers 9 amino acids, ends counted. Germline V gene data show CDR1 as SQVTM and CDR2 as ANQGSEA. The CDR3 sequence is CSVGPGVAG.